This T cell receptor beta chain was retrieved from a study of shared T cell receptors in the human thymus. The method was immunoSEQ multiplex PCR; TCRdb's version includes in-frame clones alone and lacks a portion of them. Altogether hundreds of thousands of clones are present, about 90% being singletons, with the ten largest covering roughly 0.0086%. V lost 8 bases to trimming and J lost 4 bases, with 18 bases between them. Germline CDR1 reads MNHNS; CDR2 reads SASEGT. There are 14 residues in the CDR3. These data were likewise used in another study, on human thymus T cells. That paper notes: What appeared biased in thymic and blood repertoires was the usage of V and J genes.

The specimen was thymocytes. The chain employs TRBV6-1 and TRBJ2-7; possibly TRBD2 for D (5 bases). The clonotype originates from a boy under two years old with a congenital heart defect. This chain's CDR3 is CASEKGEGRYEQYF. As DNA, the CDR3 is TGTGCCAGCGAGAAAGGTGAAGGGAGATACGAGCAGTACTTC.